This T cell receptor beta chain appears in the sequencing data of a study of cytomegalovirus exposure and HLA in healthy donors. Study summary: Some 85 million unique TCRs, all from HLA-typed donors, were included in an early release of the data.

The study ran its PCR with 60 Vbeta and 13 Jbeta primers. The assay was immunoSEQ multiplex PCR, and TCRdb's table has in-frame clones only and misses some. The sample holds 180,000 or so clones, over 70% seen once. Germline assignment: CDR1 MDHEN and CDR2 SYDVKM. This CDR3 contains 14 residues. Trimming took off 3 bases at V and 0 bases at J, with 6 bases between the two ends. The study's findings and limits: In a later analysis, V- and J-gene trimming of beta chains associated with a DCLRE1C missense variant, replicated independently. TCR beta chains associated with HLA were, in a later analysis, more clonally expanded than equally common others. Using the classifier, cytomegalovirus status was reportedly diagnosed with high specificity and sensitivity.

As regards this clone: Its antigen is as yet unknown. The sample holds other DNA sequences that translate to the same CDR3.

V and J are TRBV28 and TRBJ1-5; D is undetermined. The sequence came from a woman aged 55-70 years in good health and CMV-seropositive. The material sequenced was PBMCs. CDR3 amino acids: CASSFGGSNQPQHF. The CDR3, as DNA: TGTGCCAGCAGTTTCGGCGGTAGCAATCAGCCCCAGCATTTT.